This T cell receptor beta chain was captured by sequencing in a study of blood T cells in healthy people across ages. The sample holds many counts of this clonotype. Germline V gives CDR1 MNHEY, CDR2 SVGEGT. The CDR3 consists of 14 residues. The J segment lost 11 bases and the V segment lost 5 bases, leaving 12 bases of the junction unmatched. Next came a second PCR, run for roughly 6 to 11 cycles, which used a sample-barcoded 5' primer along with a J-beta primer mix. With 12 random nucleotides, a template-switch adaptor tagged each individual cDNA molecule. Each CDR3 protein is one row after TCRdb ran MiXCR on the 5' RACE reads. The sample carries fewer than 900,000 distinct CDR3 sequences, around 46% recorded once.

Sequencing was carried out using blood. This chain uses TRBV6-2 or TRBV6-3 with TRBJ2-5, with 9 positions matching TRBD2. This sequence was found in a woman between 55 and 75 years old in good health. The DNA for the CDR3 is TGTGCCAGCAGTCTTTCTAGCGGGAAATACGGGCAGTACTTC. Amino acids: CASSLSSGKYGQYF.